A single sample gave rise to the 13 T cell receptor beta chains below, sequenced in a study of CD8+CD57+ T cells in acquired aplastic anemia. Those patients picked for sequencing had displayed CD8+CD57+ cell expansion on flow cytometry. CDR3 and TCR beta VDJ profiling relied on genomic DNA as the template. TCRdb itself ran the reads through MiXCR, one entry per CDR3 protein. The table lists some 170,000 distinct CDR3 sequences, 71% of them singletons. What was sequenced was sorted CD4+, CD8+, or CD8+CD57+ T cells (not recorded which) from PBMCs. These receptors originate from a human donor with aplastic anemia.

This chain connects TRBV24-1 to TRBJ2-1, with D perhaps given as TRBD1 or TRBD2 (5 bases each). Trimming removed 2 bases from V and 5 bases from J, with 12 bases in between. CDR3 length: 15 residues. From germline, CDR1 is KGHDR and CDR2 SFDVKD. CDR3 sequence reads: CATSDYRDGHNEQFF. The DNA of the CDR3 is TGTGCCACCAGTGATTACCGGGACGGACACAATGAGCAGTTCTTC.

This chain links TRBV15 with TRBJ2-7, with D perhaps given as TRBD1 or TRBD2 (5 bases each). The germline V gene has CDR1 LNHNV and CDR2 YYDKDF (reference sequence). The germline V and J ends were trimmed by 1 base and 0 bases, with 10 bases remaining between them. There are 15 residues in the CDR3. The CDR3 here is CATSRGPGTSYEQYF. The DNA for the CDR3 is TGTGCCACCAGCAGAGGTCCAGGGACCTCCTACGAGCAGTACTTC.

This chain joins TRBV7-9 and TRBJ2-1; D is undetermined. The CDR3 length is 16 residues. The V end was cut by 1 base, the J end by 0 bases, with 10 bases between. Germline-derived CDR1 and CDR2 are SEHNR and FQNEAQ (reference sequence). The CDR3 here is CASSLDIRSSYNEQFF. CDR3 sequence (DNA): TGTGCCAGCAGCTTAGATATCCGGAGCTCCTACAATGAGCAGTTCTTC.

The J gene is TRBJ2-7, the V gene TRBV29-1; D ambiguous. CDR1 SQVTM and CDR2 ANQGSEA come from the germline V gene. V was trimmed by 7 bases and J by 6 bases, leaving 13 bases between them. This CDR3 is built from 11 residues. CDR3 sequence reads: CSAIVMVEQYF. CDR3 DNA sequence: TGCAGCGCCATAGTGATGGTCGAGCAGTACTTC.

The V call is TRBV10-3, the J call TRBJ2-5, with unresolved D. The germline V gene has CDR1 ENHRY and CDR2 SYGVKD. The CDR3 extends over 14 amino acids. Trimming took off 0 bases at V and 5 bases at J, with 10 bases between the two ends. In DNA, the CDR3 is TGTGCCATCAGTGAGTCCGCCCTTGTGGAGACCCAGTACTTC. Protein sequence: CAISESALVETQYF.

V is TRBV29-1 and J is TRBJ2-3, with D possibly matching TRBD2 (6 bases). The CDR3 sequence is 13 residues long. The V and J ends lost 8 bases and 2 bases respectively, with 14 bases between them. The germline CDR1 and CDR2 sequences are SQVTM and ANQGSEA. In DNA, the CDR3 is TGCAGCTGTGGGACTCTACACACAGATACGCAGTATTTT. This codes for CSCGTLHTDTQYF.

This chain links TRBV24-1 with TRBJ1-2; tentatively, D is TRBD1 (5 bases). CDR1 is KGHDR, CDR2 SFDVKD, per germline. The CDR3 runs to 13 residues. Trimming removed 9 bases from V and 3 bases from J, with 13 bases in between. This CDR3 reads CATPQSGDYGYTF. As DNA, the CDR3 is TGTGCCACCCCACAATCGGGGGACTATGGCTACACCTTC.

V gene TRBV7-9 combines with J gene TRBJ2-3; possibly TRBD1 for D (5 bases). Trimming removed 5 bases from V and 6 bases from J, with 21 bases in between. The CDR3 totals 16 residues. CDR1 SEHNR and CDR2 FQNEAQ come from the germline V gene (reference sequence). This CDR3 is CASSAQDNQDGDTQYF. The CDR3 DNA follows: TGTGCCAGCAGCGCCCAGGACAATCAGGACGGGGATACGCAGTATTTT.

V and J are TRBV7-2 and TRBJ2-7; TRBD2 might be the D (6 bases). The CDR3 has 13 amino acids. Trimming took off 2 bases at V and 3 bases at J, with 8 bases between the two ends. Looked up from germline, CDR1 is SGHTA and CDR2 is FQGNSA. The CDR3 bases are TGTGCCAGCAGCTTACTGGGGGGCTACGAGCAGTACTTC. It yields the protein CASSLLGGYEQYF.

This clonotype was seen only once. The rearrangement joins TRBV15 to TRBJ1-5, with a tentative D call TRBD1 (5 bases). CDR1 and CDR2 (germline): LNHNV, YYDKDF (reference sequence). The CDR3 is 15 amino acids. With 5 bases removed from V and 7 bases from J, the gap between germline ends came to 18 bases. CDR3 DNA: TGTGCCACCAGCGCCCGGGACTTGAGCTCCCAGCCCCAGCATTTT. Translation: CATSARDLSSQPQHF. Looking up the rest from reference TRBV15 and TRBJ1-5 gives the full variable domain: DAMVIQNPRYQVTQFGKPVTLSCSQTLNHNVMYWYQQKSSQAPKLLFHYYDKDFNNEADTPDNFQSRRPNTSFCFLDIRSPGLGDTAMYLCATSARDLSSQPQHFGDGTRLSIL.

This clonotype was observed a few times. The rearrangement uses TRBV7-8 and TRBJ2-3, with D unresolved. Germline lookup yields CDR1 SGHVS and CDR2 FQNEAQ. CDR3 length: 17 amino acids. Trimming took off 1 base at V and 7 bases at J, with 21 bases between the two ends. CDR3 bases: TGTGCCAGCAGCTTAGTTACCCCGAAGGTCCGGTCAAATACGCAGTATTTT. Translated, it gives CASSLVTPKVRSNTQYF.

The chain is built from TRBV5-1 and TRBJ2-7, with a tentative D call TRBD2 (5 bases). The germline V and J ends were trimmed by 6 bases and 4 bases, with 17 bases remaining between them. Germline lookup yields CDR1 SGHRS and CDR2 YFSETQ. This CDR3 has 14 residues. CDR3 in amino acids: CASKSMAGIYEQYF. CDR3 nucleotide sequence: TGCGCCAGCAAATCTATGGCGGGCATTTACGAGCAGTACTTC.

The gene calls are TRBV9 and TRBJ2-5, with unresolved D. Germline CDR1 SGDLS, CDR2 YYNGEE. The CDR3 is made up of 12 amino acids. V was cut by 7 bases and J by 5 bases, with 12 bases left in between. The CDR3 loop is CASGGSRETQYF. In DNA form, the CDR3 reads TGTGCCAGCGGCGGTAGCAGGGAGACCCAGTACTTC.